The 23 T cell receptor beta chains below were found in one sample sequenced in a study of shared clonotypes between healthy human individuals. Libraries were prepared by immunoSEQ multiplex PCR; TCRdb keeps only in-frame clonotypes and omits some of them. The table lists a few million clones, more than 85% of them singletons. Sequencing was carried out using naive CD4+ T cells from PBMCs. Specified subset: CD45RA+ positively selected. These receptors all stem from a man younger than 30 in good health. Some clones in this sample may be carry-over from other donors' samples.

This clone has just one count. This chain links TRBV5-1 with TRBJ2-2, with TRBD2 identical over 10 bases. The V gene's germline CDR1 is SGHRS and CDR2 YFSETQ. V lost 3 bases and J lost 3; bases outside the gene matches: 2. CDR3 length: 15 residues. CDR3 region: CASSWTSGYTGELFF. CDR3 DNA sequence: TGCGCCAGCAGCTGGACTAGCGGTTACACCGGGGAGCTGTTTTTT.

This rearrangement joins TRBV18 to TRBJ2-3, with 7 bases identical to TRBD1. This CDR3 has 14 residues. Germline V CDR1 and CDR2: KGHSH, LQKENI. V was pared by 3 bases and J by 4 bases, with 4 bases of the junction left unmatched. DNA for the CDR3: TGTGCCAGCTCACCCAAAGGGGGCGCAGATACGCAGTATTTT. Its protein is CASSPKGGADTQYF.

The V gene is TRBV27, the J gene TRBJ1-6, with D possibly being TRBD1 (6 bases). This CDR3 is 14 amino acids long. Germline assignment: CDR1 MNHEY and CDR2 SMNVEV (reference sequence). Trimming shortened V by 4 bases and J by 4 bases, and 8 bases separated the two germline ends. The CDR3 here is CASSSRGYNSPLHF. Here the CDR3 DNA reads TGTGCCAGCAGTTCCAGGGGTTATAATTCACCCCTCCACTTT.

V is TRBV7-3 and J is TRBJ2-2; possibly TRBD1 for D (6 bases). Germline lookup yields CDR1 SGHTA and CDR2 FQGTGA. V lost 4 bases and J 1 base, leaving 10 bases between the germline ends. CDR3 length: 15 amino acids. CDR3 residues: CASSSDRMNTGELFF. CDR3 sequence (DNA): TGTGCCAGCAGCTCCGACAGGATGAACACCGGGGAGCTGTTTTTT.

The CDR3 reads CSAEDGAQHF. The CDR3 coding sequence is TGCAGTGCTGAGGACGGGGCCCAGCATTTT. The chain recombines TRBV20-1 with TRBJ1-5, with unresolved D. V shed 5 bases and J shed 11 bases, with 10 bases lying between them. Germline loops: CDR1 DFQATT, CDR2 SNEGSKA (reference sequence). This CDR3 region has 10 residues.

The chain recombines TRBV19 with TRBJ1-1, with TRBD1 as a possible D gene (6 bases). This CDR3 has 15 amino acids. Germline lookup yields CDR1 LNHDA and CDR2 SQIVND (reference sequence). V was cut by 5 bases and J by 0 bases, with 13 bases left in between. CDR3 amino acids: CASSAGGTMNTEAFF. The CDR3 region has the DNA TGTGCCAGTAGTGCGGGGGGCACCATGAACACTGAAGCTTTCTTT.

The V gene is TRBV5-4, the J gene TRBJ2-1; tentative D call: TRBD2 (5 bases). The germline V and J ends were trimmed by 0 bases and 4 bases, with 5 bases remaining between them. Looked up from germline, CDR1 is SGHNT and CDR2 is YYREEE (reference sequence). The CDR3 is 13 amino acids. The CDR3 sequence is CASSLGEYNEQFF. The CDR3 DNA sequence: TGTGCCAGCAGCTTGGGGGAGTACAATGAGCAGTTCTTC.

The CDR3 coding sequence is TGTGCCAGCAGTTACGGGACAGGGGGTGGCTACACCTTC. This translates into CASSYGTGGGYTF. The chain joins TRBV6-6 to TRBJ1-2; TRBD1 agrees at 11 bases. The germline CDR1 and CDR2 sequences are MNHNY and SVGAGI (reference sequence). V was clipped by 2 bases and J by 7 bases; unmatched bases: 0. The CDR3 totals 13 residues.

The chain carries TRBV9 and TRBJ2-1; TRBD1 might be the D (5 bases). Germline values: CDR1 SGDLS, CDR2 YYNGEE. V was clipped by 6 bases and J by 4 bases, with 17 bases between them. There are 15 residues in the CDR3. CDR3 region: CASTFGQGGYNEQFF. CDR3 sequence (DNA): TGTGCCAGCACCTTTGGGCAGGGTGGGTACAATGAGCAGTTCTTC.

The rearrangement uses TRBV19 and TRBJ2-7; either TRBD1 or TRBD2 may fit D (6 bases each). Germline V gene lookup returns CDR1 LNHDA and CDR2 SQIVND (reference sequence). The CDR3 covers 18 residues. V was trimmed by 4 bases and J by 4 bases, leaving 26 bases between them. CDR3: CASSTPRNRDTGAYEQYF. The CDR3 DNA sequence: TGTGCCAGTAGTACCCCCCGGAACCGGGACACGGGGGCTTACGAGCAGTACTTC.

The V and J genes are TRBV2 and TRBJ2-5; D not certain. CDR1 and CDR2 (germline): SNHLY, FYNNEI. The V gene lost 8 bases and the J gene lost 5 bases, with 12 bases spanning the gap. The CDR3 sequence is 12 residues long. The DNA of the CDR3 is TGTGCCAGCGAACCCTTAGGGGAGACCCAGTACTTC. Protein: CASEPLGETQYF.

Notes on this clone: The sample carries other DNA sequences with the same CDR3. This chain uses TRBV7-3 with TRBJ2-2, with unresolved D. The V end was cut by 5 bases, the J end by 3 bases, with 10 bases between. The CDR3 extends over 14 amino acids. From germline, CDR1 is SGHTA and CDR2 FQGTGA. This CDR3 is CASSPSRDTGELFF. The CDR3 coding sequence is TGTGCCAGCAGCCCCAGTCGTGACACCGGGGAGCTGTTTTTT.

The CDR3 nucleotides are TGTGCCAGCAGAAACCGGGGTCAGTTGAGCCGCGAGCAGTACTTC. This translates into CASRNRGQLSREQYF. The chain carries TRBV6-5 and TRBJ2-5; the D gene is possibly TRBD2 (5 bases). The J call may be mistaken, given a closer DNA end match to TRBJ2-7. The V gene's germline CDR1 is MNHEY and CDR2 SVGAGI. The CDR3 loop spans 15 amino acids.

The chain links TRBV27 to TRBJ2-7, with D perhaps matching TRBD1 (8 bases). The CDR3 contains 14 residues. V was trimmed by 2 bases and J by 7 bases, leaving 15 bases between them. Germline CDR1 and CDR2: MNHEY and SMNVEV (reference sequence). The DNA for the CDR3 is TGTGCCAGCAGTTTACAGGGGGCCGGGGGGGAGCAGTACTTC. This gives the protein CASSLQGAGGEQYF.

This clone has just one count. This sequence joins TRBV2 and TRBJ1-1; 7 positions match TRBD1. Per the germline V gene, CDR1 is SNHLY and CDR2 is FYNNEI. CDR3 length: 12 amino acids. V was clipped by 5 bases and J by 10 bases; unmatched bases: 7. CDR3 in amino acids: CASSPTGVGAFF. The CDR3 coding sequence is TGTGCCAGCAGTCCTACAGGGGTAGGAGCTTTCTTT.

This chain links TRBV5-1 with TRBJ2-7; 8 nucleotides match TRBD2. The CDR3 has 15 amino acids. The germline V gene has CDR1 SGHRS and CDR2 YFSETQ. Trimming removed 3 bases from V and 6 bases from J; junction bases left unmatched: 11. CDR3: CASSSLAGGTGEQYF. The CDR3 DNA reads as TGCGCCAGCAGCTCCCTAGCGGGCGGAACGGGCGAGCAGTACTTC.

The J gene is TRBJ2-7, the V gene TRBV6-5; D might be TRBD2 (6 bases). Germline CDR1 reads MNHEY; CDR2 reads SVGAGI. The CDR3 is 15 amino acids. Between the trimmed V and J ends, which lost 4 bases and 4 bases, there was a span of 17 bases. The CDR3, as DNA: TGTGCCAGCAGTTGGGCCAATCCCGGGAGATACGAGCAGTACTTC. It encodes CASSWANPGRYEQYF.

The rearrangement uses TRBV7-9 and TRBJ2-7; D is undetermined. Germline V CDR1 and CDR2: SEHNR, FQNEAQ (reference sequence). The V end lost 2 bases, the J end lost 4 bases, and 9 bases lay between the germline ends. This CDR3 has 13 amino acids. The CDR3 region is CASSLTTAYEQYF. In DNA form, the CDR3 reads TGTGCCAGCAGCTTAACCACGGCGTACGAGCAGTACTTC.

The genes are TRBV21-1 and TRBJ2-2; the DNA was not compared with TRBD2, the D call given in the table. TRBV21-1 corresponds to a pseudogene. CDR3 length: 20 residues. This chain's CDR3 is CASSKVVVDLSKDGTGELFF. The DNA of the CDR3 is TGTGCCAGCAGCAAAGTGGTCGTGGACTTGAGCAAGGATGGAACCGGGGAGCTGTTTTTT.

Note on this clone: This specimen includes other DNA sequences encoding the same CDR3. V is TRBV27 and J is TRBJ2-5; 8 nucleotides line up with TRBD2. Trimming at V came to 5 bases and at J to 5 bases, leaving 4 bases not matched to a gene. Germline V gives CDR1 MNHEY, CDR2 SMNVEV (reference sequence). The CDR3 spans 13 residues. CDR3 DNA sequence: TGTGCCAGCAGTCCCCCGGGGGGGGAGACCCAGTACTTC. Translated: CASSPPGGETQYF.

This chain connects TRBV11-2 to TRBJ1-5; TRBD1 is a possible D gene (5 bases). V was cut by 4 bases and J by 0 bases, with 16 bases left in between. This CDR3 region has 17 residues. Germline CDR1 reads SGHAT; CDR2 reads FQNNGV. Written as DNA, the CDR3 is TGTGCCAGCAGCTCAGCGACAGAACAATATAGCAATCAGCCCCAGCATTTT. Amino acids: CASSSATEQYSNQPQHF.

This sequence joins TRBV7-9 and TRBJ1-5, with D perhaps TRBD1 (5 bases). The germline V gene encodes CDR1 SEHNR and CDR2 FQNEAQ (reference sequence). With 3 bases removed from V and 3 bases from J, the gap between germline ends came to 12 bases. This CDR3 comprises 15 residues. In DNA, the CDR3 is TGTGCCAGCAGCTTTACGGGGCAAGTCAATCAGCCCCAGCATTTT. Translating it yields CASSFTGQVNQPQHF.

The sample holds one count of this clone. V is TRBV9 and J is TRBJ2-3; D uncertain. CDR3 size: 15 residues. The germline V gene has CDR1 SGDLS and CDR2 YYNGEE. V lost 3 bases and J lost 1, with 12 bases in between. In DNA, the CDR3 is TGTGCCAGCAGCGACCAGGACGCCCGCACAGATACGCAGTATTTT. The encoded protein is CASSDQDARTDTQYF. Full variable domain (missing parts from reference TRBV9 and TRBJ2-3): DSGVTQTPKHLITATGQRVTLRCSPRSGDLSVYWYQQSLDQGLQFLIQYYNGEERAKGNILERFSAQQFPDLHSELNLSSLELGDSALYFCASSDQDARTDTQYFGPGTRLTVL.